The 22 T cell receptor beta chains listed next were all sequenced from one sample in a study of CD8 T cells in ankylosing spondylitis. Study-wide results and limits: A TCR beta motif of several highly homologous variants seemed to mark ankylosing spondylitis blood.

Antigens for these TCRs are unknown. Each CDR3 protein is one row after TCRdb ran MiXCR on the 5' RACE reads. This sample has 200,000 to 250,000 distinct CDR3 sequences, with 15% to 20% found just once. The source material was blood, either unsorted or a sorted T cell fraction (not recorded which). Receptors were obtained from a male donor with ankylosing spondylitis.

V usage is TRBV27 and J usage is TRBJ2-2, with 8 bases identical to TRBD2. Per the germline V gene, CDR1 is MNHEY and CDR2 is SMNVEV (reference sequence). Trimming at V came to 2 bases and at J to 2 bases, leaving 4 bases not matched to a gene. The CDR3 length is 16 residues. CDR3 DNA: TGTGCCAGCAGTTTAGGGCGGGGGGCCAACACCGGGGAGCTGTTTTTT. It yields the protein CASSLGRGANTGELFF.

This clonotype was seen at least ten times. This chain uses TRBV4-1 with TRBJ2-1, with a weak D call TRBD1 (6 bases). The CDR3 contains 13 residues. The V and J ends lost 2 bases and 10 bases respectively, with 12 bases between them. Per germline, CDR1 MGHRA and CDR2 YSYEKL. CDR3 sequence reads: CASSQSSDREQFF. CDR3 nucleotides: TGCGCCAGCAGCCAATCATCTGACAGGGAGCAGTTCTTC.

This clonotype was seen repeatedly, ten times or more. The chain links TRBV11-3 to TRBJ1-1, with D hard to call. Germline assignment: CDR1 SGHNT and CDR2 YENEEA. Trimming cost V 6 bases and J 2 bases, with 13 bases left between them. This CDR3 contains 14 residues. The CDR3 nucleotides read TGTGCCAGCAGGGACGAGGACTTCAACACTGAAGCTTTCTTT. It is translated as CASRDEDFNTEAFF. The entire variable domain, with the rest obtained from reference TRBV11-3 and TRBJ1-1, is as follows: EAGVVQSPRYKIIEKKQPVAFWCNPISGHNTLYWYLQNLGQGPELLIRYENEEAVDDSQLPKDRFSAERLKGVDSTLKIQPAELGDSAVYLCASRDEDFNTEAFFGQGTRLTVV.

The V call is TRBV7-6, the J call TRBJ2-3, with 7 nucleotides matching TRBD2. V dropped 2 bases and J dropped 5; count of bases not matched to a gene: 10. From germline, CDR1 is SGHVS and CDR2 FNYEAQ. CDR3 length: 16 residues. The CDR3 bases are TGTGCCAGCAGCTTAATGCAGCGGGGAGGGTTAGATACGCAGTATTTT. Its protein product is CASSLMQRGGLDTQYF.

In its sample, this clonotype was seen a few times. The V and J genes are TRBV3-1 and TRBJ1-6, with a possible D match to TRBD1 (5 bases). Germline assignment: CDR1 LGHDT and CDR2 YNNKEL (reference sequence). V shed 3 bases and J shed 6 bases, with 12 bases lying between them. CDR3 length: 15 amino acids. The CDR3 sequence: CASSQETEFNSPLHF. CDR3 DNA sequence: TGTGCCAGCAGCCAGGAGACAGAATTTAATTCACCCCTCCACTTT.

This sequence joins TRBV11-2 and TRBJ2-1; 7 nucleotides align to TRBD2. Germline assignment: CDR1 SGHAT and CDR2 FQNNGV. The CDR3 loop spans 14 amino acids. V trimming: 1 base; J trimming: 6 bases; junction bases outside the gene matches: 3. This CDR3 is CASSLVGTINEQFF. The DNA of the CDR3 is TGTGCCAGCAGCTTAGTAGGGACTATCAATGAGCAGTTCTTC.

This clonotype was seen more than once but under ten times. The chain carries TRBV28 and TRBJ2-7, with D perhaps assigned TRBD1 or TRBD2 (5 bases each). This CDR3 is built from 14 residues. V lost 6 bases to trimming and J lost 2 bases, with 14 bases between them. CDR1 is MDHEN, CDR2 SYDVKM, per germline. This CDR3 reads CASSRDLSTYEQYF. In nucleotides, the CDR3 is TGTGCCAGCAGCCGGGACCTAAGCACCTACGAGCAGTACTTC.

This clonotype has just a few counts. The rearrangement joins TRBV4-1 to TRBJ1-1; TRBD1 aligns across 10 bases. The V segment lost 5 bases and the J segment 8 bases; nucleotides outside the gene matches: 8. Germline V lookup: CDR1 MGHRA, CDR2 YSYEKL. The CDR3 has 14 amino acids. The CDR3 is CASSSGTGVWEAFF. In DNA form, the CDR3 reads TGCGCCAGCAGCTCCGGGACAGGGGTCTGGGAAGCTTTCTTT.

On this clonotype itself: A much larger clone sits a single nucleotide away, making a read error possible. The CDR3 DNA reads as TGTCCCACCAGCAGACAGGGGATGGACGGACGGGACACCATATATTTT. It yields the protein CPTSRQGMDGRDTIYF. The genes are TRBV15 and TRBJ1-3; 8 bases line up with TRBD1. CDR3 size: 16 residues. The germline gives CDR1 LNHNV, CDR2 YYDKDF (reference sequence).

The chain joins TRBV4-1 to TRBJ2-4, with no clear D. V lost 0 bases and J lost 0, with 12 bases in between. In germline, CDR1 is MGHRA, CDR2 YSYEKL. This CDR3 is 17 amino acids long. The CDR3 bases are TGCGCCAGCAGCCAAGAAGCGTCAGCCATAGCCAAAAACATTCAGTACTTC. Protein product: CASSQEASAIAKNIQYF.

This clonotype turned up a few times. This chain connects TRBV7-9 to TRBJ2-2, with 8 bases identical to TRBD1. The germline V gene has CDR1 SEHNR and CDR2 FQNEAQ (reference sequence). This CDR3 has 15 residues. V lost 5 bases and J lost 1; bases outside the gene matches: 3. The CDR3 DNA sequence: TGTGCCAGCAGCCCGGGACAGGAGAACACCGGGGAGCTGTTTTTT. The encoded protein is CASSPGQENTGELFF.

This clonotype was observed at least ten times. The V call is TRBV6-2 or TRBV6-3, the J call TRBJ2-5; no reliable D call. Germline loops: CDR1 MNHEY, CDR2 SVGEGT. The CDR3 extends over 11 amino acids. V lost 9 bases and J lost 4, with 9 bases in between. CDR3 nucleotide sequence: TGTGCCAGTACCGGCGGAGAGACCCAGTACTTC. Encoded protein: CASTGGETQYF.

This chain links TRBV12-3 or TRBV12-4 with TRBJ2-1; TRBD2 is a possible D gene (6 bases). V was cut by 6 bases and J by 7 bases, with 13 bases left in between. This CDR3 region has 13 residues. Written as DNA, the CDR3 is TGTGCCAGCAGCCAACTAGCCGGGAATGAGCAGTTCTTC. Translated: CASSQLAGNEQFF.

In nucleotides, the CDR3 is TGTGCCATCAGTGCAACCACAGGGACGAGCACAGATACGCAGTATTTT. Its protein is CAISATTGTSTDTQYF. The chain couples TRBV10-3 to TRBJ2-3; possibly TRBD1 for D (6 bases). The CDR3 runs 16 residues. The V gene's germline CDR1 is ENHRY and CDR2 SYGVKD. V lost 4 bases, J lost 0 bases, and 14 bases lay in between.

In its sample, this clonotype was seen a few times. This chain uses TRBV7-9 with TRBJ2-1; D is possibly TRBD2 (6 bases). This CDR3 has 17 amino acids. CDR1 and CDR2 (germline): SEHNR, FQNEAQ (reference sequence). The V and J ends lost 1 base and 0 bases respectively, with 13 bases between them. CDR3 DNA sequence: TGTGCCAGCAGCTTAGTAACAGGACTAAGCTCCTACAATGAGCAGTTCTTC. It encodes CASSLVTGLSSYNEQFF.

CDR3 coding DNA: TGTGCCAGCAGCCCTAGCAAAGGGAGCTCCTACAATGAGCAGTTCTTC. Protein sequence: CASSPSKGSSYNEQFF. This rearrangement joins TRBV12-3 or TRBV12-4 to TRBJ2-1; weak D call: TRBD2 (5 bases). The V and J ends lost 6 bases and 0 bases respectively, with 15 bases between them. The CDR3 runs 16 residues.

This chain connects TRBV29-1 to TRBJ1-2, with TRBD1 as a possible D gene (5 bases). Germline V CDR1 and CDR2: SQVTM, ANQGSEA. The length of the CDR3 is 13 residues. Trimming removed 7 bases from V and 5 bases from J, with 17 bases in between. The CDR3 protein is CSAGGGLEYGYTF. DNA of the CDR3: TGCAGCGCTGGCGGGGGGTTGGAATATGGCTACACCTTC.

This clonotype was found once. The rearrangement links TRBV19 to TRBJ1-4; D is ambiguous. V gave up 3 bases and J gave up 5 bases, with 7 bases separating them. The V gene's germline CDR1 is LNHDA and CDR2 SQIVND (reference sequence). The CDR3 runs to 13 residues. The chain's CDR3 is CASSMSLNEKLFF. The CDR3 bases are TGTGCCAGTAGTATGTCGCTCAATGAAAAACTGTTTTTT.

This clonotype appeared a few times. The chain recombines TRBV12-3 or TRBV12-4 with TRBJ2-3; D is uncertain. The CDR3 contains 14 residues. Trimming stripped 0 bases from V and 5 bases from J, with 9 bases between. This chain's CDR3 is CASSLASVLDTQYF. CDR3 in DNA: TGTGCCAGCAGTTTAGCGTCTGTACTAGATACGCAGTATTTT.

This sequence joins TRBV4-1 and TRBJ2-7; D is possibly TRBD1 (5 bases). V gave up 4 bases and J gave up 4 bases, with 20 bases separating them. The CDR3 consists of 16 residues. Per the germline V gene, CDR1 is MGHRA and CDR2 is YSYEKL. CDR3 in DNA: TGCGCCAGCAGCCTCTCGGAAGCCGCAGGGCAGTACGAGCAGTACTTC. Encoded protein: CASSLSEAAGQYEQYF.

The chain has TRBV5-6 and TRBJ2-1; tentatively, D is TRBD2 (5 bases). V lost 4 bases and J lost 6, with 20 bases in between. Germline lookup yields CDR1 SGHDT and CDR2 YYEEEE. CDR3 length: 16 residues. The CDR3 region is CASSPEVSQVFNEQFF. CDR3 DNA sequence: TGTGCCAGCAGCCCGGAGGTGTCGCAGGTCTTCAATGAGCAGTTCTTC.

The chain links TRBV12-3 or TRBV12-4 to TRBJ2-2; 10 bases match TRBD2. The CDR3 runs to 16 residues. Trimming took 6 bases from V and 3 from J; bases not matched to a gene: 7. The DNA for the CDR3 is TGTGCCAGCAGCTCCCGAGCGGGAGGGTACACCGGGGAGCTGTTTTTT. It codes for CASSSRAGGYTGELFF.